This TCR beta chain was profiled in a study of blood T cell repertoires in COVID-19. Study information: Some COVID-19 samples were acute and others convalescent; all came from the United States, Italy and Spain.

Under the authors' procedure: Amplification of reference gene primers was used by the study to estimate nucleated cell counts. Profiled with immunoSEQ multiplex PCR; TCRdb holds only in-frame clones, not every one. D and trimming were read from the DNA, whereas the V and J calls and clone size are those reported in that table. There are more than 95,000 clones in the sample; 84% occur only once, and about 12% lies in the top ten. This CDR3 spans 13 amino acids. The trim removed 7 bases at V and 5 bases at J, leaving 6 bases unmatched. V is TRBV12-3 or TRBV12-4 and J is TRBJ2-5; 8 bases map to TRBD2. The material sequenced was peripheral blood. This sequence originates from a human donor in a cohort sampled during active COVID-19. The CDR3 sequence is CASTAGAGETQYF. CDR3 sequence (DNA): TGTGCCAGCACAGCGGGGGCAGGGGAGACCCAGTACTTC.